This TCR beta chain was sequenced during a study of response to subunit inactivated influenza vaccine. The study, taken as a whole, reports: T cells newly recruited by each seasonal influenza vaccination are few, the authors suggested.

Using its own MiXCR run on the RT-PCR reads, TCRdb lists one record per CDR3 protein. This sample has approximately 680,000 distinct CDR3 sequences, with less than 20% found just once. With respect to this clonotype: What it recognizes is unknown.

The V gene end was trimmed by 4 bases and the J gene end by 7 bases; junction bases not matched to a gene: 9. This CDR3 comprises 15 residues. Germline CDR1 SGHAT, CDR2 FQNNGV. Material: PBMCs from blood, obtained 12 days after vaccination. The clonotype originates from a man aged 45-60 years who received an inactivated influenza vaccine. V is TRBV11-2 and J is TRBJ2-1, with 8 bases fitting TRBD1. CDR3 DNA: TGTGCCAGCAGCTCCGGACAGGGATGGTTGAATGAGCAGTTCTTC. Translated, it gives CASSSGQGWLNEQFF. Looking up the rest from reference TRBV11-2 and TRBJ2-1 gives the full variable domain: EAGVAQSPRYKIIEKRQSVAFWCNPISGHATLYWYQQILGQGPKLLIQFQNNGVVDDSQLPKDRFSAERLKGVDSTLKIQPAKLEDSAVYLCASSSGQGWLNEQFFGPGTRLTVL.